Listed here are 7 T cell receptor beta chains from one sample, sequenced in a study of identical twins. TCRdb passed the 5' RACE reads through MiXCR, listing each CDR3 protein once. The sample contains nearly 900,000 distinct CDR3 sequences, about 12% of which appear only once. This sample also appeared in a second study, on yellow fever vaccine responses in identical twins.

Sequencing was performed on PBMCs. All receptors derive from a woman younger than 35 in good health.

This clonotype was seen a few times. J is TRBJ1-6 and V is TRBV3-1; 10 bases agree with TRBD1. Germline V lookup: CDR1 LGHDT, CDR2 YNNKEL (reference sequence). The length of the CDR3 is 16 residues. The V and J ends lost 3 bases and 10 bases, in that order; junction bases with no gene match: 9. This CDR3 is CASSQGPRDRGSPLHF. As DNA, the CDR3 is TGTGCCAGCAGCCAGGGACCTCGGGACAGGGGATCACCCCTCCACTTT.

This clonotype was counted many times. The chain carries TRBV12-3 or TRBV12-4 and TRBJ1-2; a possible D gene is TRBD1 (5 bases). This CDR3 spans 15 amino acids. V was trimmed by 7 bases and J by 1 base, leaving 16 bases between them. As DNA, the CDR3 is TGTGCCAGCAAAGAGGGACGGTTGTTTAACTATGGCTACACCTTC. Its protein product is CASKEGRLFNYGYTF.

This clonotype was found a few times. V usage is TRBV9 and J usage is TRBJ2-7; D remains unclear. Deletions cut 0 bases from V and 6 bases from J, with 10 bases between. Germline assignment: CDR1 SGDLS and CDR2 YYNGEE. This CDR3 is built from 13 residues. Here the CDR3 DNA reads TGTGCCAGCAGCGTAGACCGGCTGGGCGAGCAGTACTTC. It is translated as CASSVDRLGEQYF.

This clonotype was seen only a few times. The chain carries TRBV6-4 and TRBJ2-1; D is unclear. Germline V gene lookup returns CDR1 MRHNA and CDR2 SNTAGT. The V end was cut by 3 bases, the J end by 2 bases, with 11 bases between. The CDR3 consists of 15 residues. CDR3 nucleotide sequence: TGTGCCAGCAGTGAAGGCCCGGAGCCCTACAATGAGCAGTTCTTC. Translation gives CASSEGPEPYNEQFF.

The CDR3 sequence is CASSEGLLGNQPQHF. The CDR3 bases are TGTGCCAGCAGTGAAGGCCTCCTAGGGAATCAGCCCCAGCATTTT. The chain recombines TRBV2 with TRBJ1-5; D gene unclear. Trimming took off 1 base at V and 4 bases at J, with 11 bases between the two ends. CDR1 and CDR2 from the germline V gene are SNHLY and FYNNEI. The length of the CDR3 is 15 residues.

In this sample, this clonotype turned up many times. The J gene is TRBJ1-1, the V gene TRBV29-1, with D unresolved. This CDR3 region has 13 residues. Trimming left V 4 bases short and J 5 bases short, with 14 bases between. The germline V gene encodes CDR1 SQVTM and CDR2 ANQGSEA. The CDR3 DNA is TGCAGCGTTGTCCGGCAGAGTTTAACTGAAGCTTTCTTT. Encoded protein: CSVVRQSLTEAFF.

A few counts support this clonotype. This chain uses TRBV6-1 with TRBJ2-1; 10 bases agree with TRBD2. Germline V gene lookup returns CDR1 MNHNS and CDR2 SASEGT. The CDR3 sequence is 14 residues long. Unmatched junction bases numbered 7, after V lost 7 bases and J lost 7 bases. The CDR3 loop is CASTRAGGVNEQFF. CDR3 nucleotides: TGTGCCAGCACCCGAGCGGGGGGGGTGAATGAGCAGTTCTTC.